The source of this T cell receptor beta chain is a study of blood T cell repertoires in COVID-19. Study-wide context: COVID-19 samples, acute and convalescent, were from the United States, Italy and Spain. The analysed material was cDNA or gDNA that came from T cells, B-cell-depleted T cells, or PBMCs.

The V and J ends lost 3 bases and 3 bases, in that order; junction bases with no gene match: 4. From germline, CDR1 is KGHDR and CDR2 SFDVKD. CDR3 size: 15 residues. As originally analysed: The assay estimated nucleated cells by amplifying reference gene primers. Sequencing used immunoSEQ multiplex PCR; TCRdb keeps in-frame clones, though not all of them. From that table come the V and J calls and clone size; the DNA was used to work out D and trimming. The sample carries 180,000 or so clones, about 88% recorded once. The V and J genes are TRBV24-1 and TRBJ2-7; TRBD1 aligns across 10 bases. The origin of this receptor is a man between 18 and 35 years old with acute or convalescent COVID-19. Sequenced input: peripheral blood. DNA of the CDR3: TGTGCCACCAGTGATCGGGGACAGGGGCGCTACGAGCAGTACTTC. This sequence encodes CATSDRGQGRYEQYF.